The 17 T cell receptor beta chains below come from one sample, sequenced in a study of blood T cell repertoires in COVID-19. Some clones are missing from TCRdb's copy, which holds only in-frame ones; the method was immunoSEQ multiplex PCR. The table has about 130,000 clones, approximately 78% seen once. Sequenced material: PBMCs or T cells enriched from blood (not recorded which). These receptors all come from a woman in her forties or fifties who had recovered from COVID-19.

The J gene is TRBJ2-2, the V gene TRBV20-1, with D possibly matching TRBD2 (5 bases). CDR3 length: 11 amino acids. CDR1 is DFQATT and CDR2 is SNEGSKA in the germline V gene (reference sequence). Trimming took 6 bases from V and 6 from J, leaving 8 bases between them. CDR3 DNA sequence: TGCAGTGCCCCGGGGTCCGGGGAGCTGTTTTTT. Its protein product is CSAPGSGELFF.

This clone was recorded only once. The chain employs TRBV18 and TRBJ2-2, with D possibly matching TRBD1 (6 bases). This CDR3 region has 17 residues. Trimming took off 6 bases at V and 5 bases at J, with 22 bases between the two ends. Per the germline V gene, CDR1 is KGHSH and CDR2 is LQKENI. As DNA, the CDR3 is TGTGCCAGCTCTTTCGCGGTCGCATACGACAGGACCGGGGAGCTGTTTTTT. Its translation is CASSFAVAYDRTGELFF.

The rearrangement uses TRBV3-1 (or the pseudogene TRBV3-2) and TRBJ1-5; 9 bases agree with TRBD1. The CDR3 is 14 amino acids. Germline V gene lookup returns CDR1 LGHDT and CDR2 YNNKEL (reference sequence). V dropped 7 bases and J dropped 6; count of bases not matched to a gene: 7. CDR3 in DNA: TGTGCCAGCAACGACAGGGGGTCTAGTCAGCCCCAGCATTTT. As protein: CASNDRGSSQPQHF.

This clone appeared a few times. The chain combines TRBV3-1 (or the pseudogene TRBV3-2) with TRBJ1-5, with D tentatively TRBD1 (5 bases). Germline V gene data show CDR1 as LGHDT and CDR2 as YNNKEL (reference sequence). V lost 0 bases and J 7 bases, leaving 16 bases between the germline ends. The CDR3 is 16 amino acids. CDR3 bases: TGTGCCAGCAGCCAAGATGGAGGGAATTCAGGGCAGCCCCAGCATTTT. Its translation: CASSQDGGNSGQPQHF.

A single count supports this clone. The rearrangement joins TRBV10-2 to TRBJ2-3; 7 nucleotides line up with TRBD2. This CDR3 has 15 amino acids. Germline CDR1 WSHSY, CDR2 SAAADI. Trimming removed 2 bases from V and 1 base from J; junction bases left unmatched: 3. CDR3 sequence reads: CASSEGGGGTDTQYF. The CDR3 bases are TGCGCCAGCAGTGAGGGCGGGGGTGGCACAGATACGCAGTATTTT.

About this clone itself: Sequence at one end of the junction differs from germline and may be a read error. The chain recombines TRBV10-3 with TRBJ2-7; the match to TRBD1 covers 7 bases. The germline V gene has CDR1 ENHRY and CDR2 SYGVKD. The CDR3 totals 11 residues. The CDR3 DNA is TGTGCCATCAGTGAGGCAGGGGGATGGAACTTC. This sequence encodes CAISEAGGWNF.

The CDR3 bases are TGTGCCAGCAGTTTGAGCAGGGGAGGGGGTTCACCCCTCCACTTT. Its translation is CASSLSRGGGSPLHF. The V and J genes are TRBV27 and TRBJ1-6; a possible D gene is TRBD1 (6 bases). Trimming left V 3 bases short and J 9 bases short, with 15 bases between. The CDR3 is 15 residues long. Germline loops: CDR1 MNHEY, CDR2 SMNVEV (reference sequence).

The chain is built from TRBV30 and TRBJ1-1, with 8 bases aligning to TRBD1. The CDR3 contains 11 residues. Germline CDR1 reads GTSNPN; CDR2 reads SVGIG (reference sequence). Germline trimming cut 0 bases from V and 10 bases from J; bases unmatched to any gene: 1. The CDR3 DNA follows: TGTGCCTGGAGTGTTACAGGGGGAGCTTTCTTT. This gives the protein CAWSVTGGAFF. Looking up the rest from reference TRBV30 and TRBJ1-1 gives the full variable domain: SQTIHQWPATLVQPVGSPLSLECTVEGTSNPNLYWYRQAAGRGLQLLFYSVGIGQISSEVPQNLSASRPQDRQFILSSKKLLLSDSGFYLCAWSVTGGAFFGQGTRLTVV.

This chain connects TRBV19 to TRBJ2-7, with 11 nucleotides matching TRBD1. CDR3 length equals 15 residues. Losses at the gene ends were 6 bases for V and 3 bases for J; bases not matched to a gene: 7. Germline loops: CDR1 LNHDA, CDR2 SQIVND (reference sequence). As DNA, the CDR3 is TGTGCCAGTAGCCCCGGACAGGGGGCGAACTACGAGCAGTACTTC. As protein: CASSPGQGANYEQYF.

The chain carries TRBV12-3 or TRBV12-4 and TRBJ1-2, with 10 bases identical to TRBD1. Trimming removed 6 bases from V and 8 bases from J; junction bases left unmatched: 3. The CDR3 length is 12 residues. The DNA for the CDR3 is TGTGCCAGCAGGACAGGGGGCTCGGGCTACACCTTC. Translated, it gives CASRTGGSGYTF.

The sample holds a few counts of this clone. The V and J genes are TRBV11-2 and TRBJ2-7, with a possible D match to TRBD1 (7 bases). Trimming took 5 bases from V and 1 from J, leaving 18 bases between them. Germline CDR1 SGHAT, CDR2 FQNNGV. The CDR3 contains 16 residues. In nucleotides, the CDR3 is TGTGCCAGCAGCCCAATTGGCGGGACAGTATCCTACGAGCAGTACTTC. It is translated as CASSPIGGTVSYEQYF.

The chain uses TRBV5-6 and TRBJ2-5, with a tentative D call TRBD2 (6 bases). The CDR3 runs to 14 residues. Trimming removed 0 bases at V and 5 bases at J, with 11 bases between. CDR1 is SGHDT, CDR2 YYEEEE, per germline. The CDR3 sequence: CASSLEGLSETQYF. The CDR3 DNA reads as TGTGCCAGCAGCTTGGAAGGACTATCGGAGACCCAGTACTTC.

In this sample, this clone turned up once. The chain links TRBV27 to TRBJ1-5; 11 bases are shared with TRBD1. The germline gives CDR1 MNHEY, CDR2 SMNVEV (reference sequence). V lost 5 bases to trimming and J lost 7 bases; unmatched junction nucleotides: 13. This CDR3 has 17 amino acids. CDR3 loop: CASSPGTGGGLRQPQHF. CDR3 DNA sequence: TGTGCCAGCAGTCCAGGGACAGGGGGAGGTCTACGGCAGCCCCAGCATTTT.

The chain combines TRBV28 with TRBJ1-4; 8 positions match TRBD1. The ends lost 6 bases at V and 7 bases at J; junction bases unmatched: 7. The CDR3 consists of 14 residues. The germline V gene has CDR1 MDHEN and CDR2 SYDVKM. This chain's CDR3 is CASSKQGVTEKLFF. The CDR3 nucleotides are TGTGCCAGCAGCAAACAGGGGGTAACTGAAAAACTGTTTTTT.

The sample holds a few counts of this clone. The V gene is TRBV5-4, the J gene TRBJ1-4; TRBD1 might be the D (6 bases). The CDR3 is 14 residues long. Germline loops: CDR1 SGHNT, CDR2 YYREEE (reference sequence). Trimming pared 4 bases from V and 8 bases from J, leaving 15 bases between. CDR3 bases: TGTGCCAGCAGCCTAGGACAGCTCCGAGAAAAACTGTTTTTT. It translates to CASSLGQLREKLFF.

This clone was observed once. This chain links TRBV6-1 with TRBJ1-6, with 8 nucleotides matching TRBD1. Germline CDR1 reads MNHNS; CDR2 reads SASEGT. This CDR3 is 18 amino acids long. V lost 1 base and J lost 9; bases outside the gene matches: 14. The CDR3 nucleotides are TGTGCCAGCAGTGAAGGGCAGGGGGCCCCCACACTAGCTTCACCCCTCCACTTT. This translates into CASSEGQGAPTLASPLHF.

The rearrangement uses TRBV5-6 and TRBJ1-4; D is perhaps TRBD1 (5 bases). The germline V and J ends were trimmed by 0 bases and 1 base, with 13 bases remaining between them. The CDR3 extends over 17 amino acids. CDR1 is SGHDT and CDR2 is YYEEEE in the germline V gene. In nucleotides, the CDR3 is TGTGCCAGCAGCTTGGTCGGACATACATTAACTAATGAAAAACTGTTTTTT. Amino acids: CASSLVGHTLTNEKLFF.